This T cell receptor beta chain was found in a study of OX40 agonist ivuxolimab in advanced cancers. Study at large: The patients received agonistic anti-OX40 (CD134) antibody ivuxolimab. With a range of roughly 20 to 80, age averaged approximately 60 years, and 75% to 90% were male. Partial responses were observed in three patients, of whom one had hepatocellular carcinoma and two had cutaneous melanoma. Regarding the study as a whole: In CD8+ T cells, expanded clones were on average more numerous than in CD4+.

Clones were sequenced by immunoSEQ multiplex PCR, and TCRdb holds only the in-frame ones, with some missing. The data show 70,000 to 85,000 clones, roughly 84% seen once. About this clone: Its antigen is not known.

The specimen comprised CD4+ or CD8+ T cells sorted from blood, sampled in a trial of the OX40 agonist ivuxolimab. This TCR was recovered from an adult with an advanced solid tumor such as melanoma, head and neck, liver or kidney cancer.

CDR3 sequence: CATSREDNQDIQYF. CDR3 nucleotides: TGTGCCACCAGCAGAGAAGATAATCAGGACATTCAGTACTTC. The chain couples TRBV15 to TRBJ2-4, with unresolved D. The CDR3 totals 14 residues. The V end lost 0 bases, the J end lost 8 bases, and 11 bases lay between the germline ends. CDR1 and CDR2 (germline): LNHNV, YYDKDF (reference sequence).